This T cell receptor (beta chain) was profiled in a study of T cells in localized non-small cell lung cancer. In its sample, this clone was seen a few times. No antigen is known for it. V was clipped by 4 bases and J by 8 bases, with 17 bases between them. CDR1 SGHNT and CDR2 YENEEA come from the germline V gene. The CDR3 extends over 14 amino acids. Study findings and constraints: The highest T cell clonality was in uninvolved adjacent lung, above tumor.

Clones were sequenced by immunoSEQ multiplex PCR, and TCRdb holds only the in-frame ones, with some missing. The table has 3,500 to 4,000 clones, approximately 28% seen once. The sequence derives from a male donor at least 60 years old with stage III lung adenocarcinoma. The rearrangement joins TRBV11-3 to TRBJ1-1, with D possibly being TRBD1 (5 bases). Material: lung tumor tissue, obtained before any cancer treatment. This chain's CDR3 is CASSSNGALAEAFF. In DNA form, the CDR3 reads TGTGCCAGCAGCTCCAACGGGGCTCTCGCCGAAGCTTTCTTT.